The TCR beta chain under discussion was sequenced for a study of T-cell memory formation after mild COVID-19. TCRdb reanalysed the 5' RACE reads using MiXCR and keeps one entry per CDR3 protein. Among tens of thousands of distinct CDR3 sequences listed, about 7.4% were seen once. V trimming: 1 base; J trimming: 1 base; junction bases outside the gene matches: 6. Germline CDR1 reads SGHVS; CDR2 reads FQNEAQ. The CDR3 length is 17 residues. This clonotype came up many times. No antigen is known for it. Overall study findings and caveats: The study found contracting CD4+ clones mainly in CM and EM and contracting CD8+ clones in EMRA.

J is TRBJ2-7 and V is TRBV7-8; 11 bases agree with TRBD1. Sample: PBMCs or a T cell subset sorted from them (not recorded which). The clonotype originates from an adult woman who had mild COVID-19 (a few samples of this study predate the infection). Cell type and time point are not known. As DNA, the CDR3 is TGTGCCAGCAGCTTAGGGACAGGGGGCCTCGATTCCTACGAGCAGTACTTC. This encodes CASSLGTGGLDSYEQYF.